This T cell receptor (beta chain) was captured by sequencing in a study of OX40 agonist ivuxolimab in advanced cancers. Clones were read by immunoSEQ multiplex PCR, and TCRdb kept only the in-frame ones, dropping some. The repertoire consists of 35,000 to 45,000 clones, with over 75% occurring once and the leading ten covering around 20%. V was pared by 3 bases and J by 5 bases, with 16 bases between. Germline CDR1 SGHVS, CDR2 FNYEAQ. The CDR3 consists of 15 residues. This rearrangement joins TRBV7-6 to TRBJ2-5; perhaps TRBD2 as D (6 bases). The receptor's source is an adult with an advanced solid tumor such as melanoma, head and neck, liver or kidney cancer. This specimen consisted of CD4+ or CD8+ T cells sorted from blood, obtained in a trial of the OX40 agonist ivuxolimab. CDR3 protein: CASSLEFGAGETQYF. In nucleotides, the CDR3 is TGTGCCAGCAGCTTGGAGTTTGGGGCGGGGGAGACCCAGTACTTC.